The 30 T cell receptor delta chains reported below all come from one sample, sequenced in a study of Vδ1+ human thymocytes. Study observations and caveats: Thymic TRG and TRD repertoires appeared highly polyclonal.

Antigens for these TCRs are unknown. Sequences come from RNA converted to cDNA by reverse transcription. The CDR3 regions were amplified by multiplex PCR from V-gene primers to a constant-region primer. TCRdb re-processed the multiplex PCR reads via CATT. The table lists about 25,000 delta-chain clones, 25% to 35% of them singletons, with 1.6% in the top ten. Sequenced input: Vdelta1+ gamma-delta thymocytes from the thymus. The subset denotes: FACS-sorted CD3+ TCRalphabeta- TCRVdelta1+ TCRVdelta2- thymocytes. Every receptor here comes from a boy younger than two who had congenital heart surgery.

This clone came up a few times. This chain joins TRDV1 and TRDJ1, with 11 bases fitting TRDD3. Trimming cost V 3 bases and J 5 bases; bases outside gene matches: 26. The CDR3 length is 22 residues. Germline-derived CDR1 and CDR2 are TSWWSYY and QGS. CDR3 sequence (DNA): TGTGCTCTTGGGGAGACCCGCAGGACACGGCCTTCGCTGGGGGATACAGAAGATAAACTCATCTTT. It translates to CALGETRRTRPSLGDTEDKLIF.

Details on this clone: A much larger clone lies a single base off, so this may be a read error. V is TRDV1 and J is TRDJ2, with TRDD3 identical over 8 bases. Germline values: CDR1 TSWWSYY, CDR2 QGS. V lost 4 bases to trimming and J lost 3 bases; unmatched junction nucleotides: 25. This CDR3 is built from 22 residues. Here the CDR3 DNA reads TGTGCTCTTGGGGCCCGACTTGGGACTGGGGGTCAGAAGGGTCTTCTGACAGCACAACTCTTCTTT. Translated, it gives CALGARLGTGGQKGLLTAQLFF.

This clone turned up a few times. The chain has TRDV1 and TRDJ1; TRDD2 might be the D (7 bases). V lost 4 bases, J lost 0 bases, and 39 bases lay in between. CDR3 size: 24 residues. The germline gives CDR1 TSWWSYY, CDR2 QGS. CDR3 amino acids: CALGGPPVLSLPSPSIRYTDKLIF. Here the CDR3 DNA reads TGTGCTCTTGGGGGACCCCCGGTTTTGAGCCTTCCTTCCCCTTCGATACGGTACACCGATAAACTCATCTTT.

This clone turned up a few times. Distinct nucleotide sequences in the sample also encode this CDR3. This chain links TRDV1 with TRDJ1; TRDD3 matches 8 bases. Germline V gene data show CDR1 as TSWWSYY and CDR2 as QGS. With 2 bases clipped from V and 0 bases from J, the junction kept 23 bases outside the gene matches. CDR3 length: 22 residues. The CDR3 reads CALGESKAHAVLGVSYTDKLIF. DNA for the CDR3: TGTGCTCTTGGGGAAAGTAAGGCCCACGCTGTACTGGGGGTCTCGTACACCGATAAACTCATCTTT.

Points on this clone: Mismatch with germline at one junction end may stem from a read error. This same CDR3 is encoded by further DNA sequences in the sample. This rearrangement joins TRDV1 to TRDJ1, with unresolved D. Germline CDR1 TSWWSYY, CDR2 QGS. The length of the CDR3 is 17 residues. The CDR3 nucleotides read TGTGCTCTTGGGGAACTTCTTTCCCACGACTACACCGATAAACTCATCTTC. Translation gives CALGELLSHDYTDKLIF.

The rearrangement links TRDV1 to TRDJ1; D not certain. CDR1 TSWWSYY and CDR2 QGS come from the germline V gene. This CDR3 is built from 18 residues. The V end was cut by 0 bases, the J end by 0 bases, with 17 bases between. As DNA, the CDR3 is TGTGCTCTTGGGGAACTCACCTCTGGATTCAACTACACCGATAAACTCATCTTT. Its translation is CALGELTSGFNYTDKLIF.

The chain uses TRDV1 and TRDJ1; a weak D match, TRDD2 (5 bases). Germline V CDR1 and CDR2: TSWWSYY, QGS. Between the trimmed V and J ends, which lost 5 bases and 2 bases, there was a span of 12 bases. The CDR3 contains 14 residues. As DNA, the CDR3 is TGTGCTCTTGGGAAGCCTTCGGGGACCGATAAACTCATCTTT. It yields the protein CALGKPSGTDKLIF.

This clone was recorded at least ten times. The chain joins TRDV1 to TRDJ1; 7 bases match TRDD3. The CDR3 has 22 amino acids. The J segment lost 9 bases and the V segment lost 2 bases, leaving 33 bases of the junction unmatched. Per the germline V gene, CDR1 is TSWWSYY and CDR2 is QGS. The CDR3 protein is CALGEAPSVFPPLGGLRGELIF. The CDR3 nucleotides are TGTGCTCTTGGGGAAGCTCCTTCGGTCTTCCCCCCTCTGGGGGGTTTACGGGGGGAACTCATCTTT.

The gene calls are TRDV1 and TRDJ1; a weak D match, TRDD3 (6 bases). This CDR3 is built from 18 residues. The ends were cut back, 3 bases at V and 2 bases at J, with 22 bases in the middle. Germline V gives CDR1 TSWWSYY, CDR2 QGS. The CDR3 here is CALGETFPVGGLTDKLIF. CDR3 bases: TGTGCTCTTGGGGAGACTTTTCCAGTGGGGGGTCTTACCGATAAACTCATCTTT.

In the case of this clone: A much larger clone lies a single base off, so this may be a read error. The chain joins TRDV1 to TRDJ1; 8 bases line up with TRDD3. Germline V gives CDR1 TSWWSYY, CDR2 QGS. The CDR3 runs 17 residues. CDR3 sequence reads: CALGDSSWGMRSTKLTF. DNA of the CDR3: TGTGCTCTTGGGGACTCATCATGGGGGATGCGTTCGACGAAACTCACCTTT.

V usage is TRDV1 and J usage is TRDJ1, with 8 bases identical to TRDD3. The CDR3 is 24 amino acids. Germline CDR1 and CDR2: TSWWSYY and QGS. Trimming removed 0 bases from V and 0 bases from J; junction bases left unmatched: 27. CDR3 in DNA: TGTGCTCTTGGGGAACTTGCCCCAGCCGCGCTTTACTGGGGGTCTCCCAAGTACACCGATAAACTCATCTTT. Translated: CALGELAPAALYWGSPKYTDKLIF.

In its sample, this clone was seen many times. The chain carries TRDV1 and TRDJ1; no clear D. The germline CDR1 and CDR2 sequences are TSWWSYY and QGS. CDR3 length: 12 residues. Trimming shortened V by 1 base and J by 8 bases, and 8 bases separated the two germline ends. The CDR3 nucleotides are TGTGCTCTTGGGGAACCCTTACAAAAACTCATCTTT. Translating it yields CALGEPLQKLIF.

This clone was detected a few times. The chain recombines TRDV1 with TRDJ1; 9 positions agree with TRDD3. The CDR3 covers 23 residues. The germline CDR1 and CDR2 sequences are TSWWSYY and QGS. Germline trimming cut 4 bases from V and 1 base from J; bases unmatched to any gene: 28. As DNA, the CDR3 is TGTGCTCTTGGGGTCGTAAATTCTCTTCCGTCGGGACCGCTGGGGGATGTCACCGATAAACTCATCTTT. It codes for CALGVVNSLPSGPLGDVTDKLIF.

The rearrangement uses TRDV1 and TRDJ2; maybe TRDD3 (6 bases). Germline V gene sequence: CDR1 TSWWSYY, CDR2 QGS. CDR3 size: 18 residues. Trimming left V 3 bases short and J 1 base short, with 18 bases between. The DNA for the CDR3 is TGTGCTCTTGGGGAGGGGGGCTCCCCGGGGGATTTGACAGCACAACTCTTCTTT. This sequence encodes CALGEGGSPGDLTAQLFF.

This clone was seen a few times. The J gene is TRDJ1, the V gene TRDV1, with a weak D call TRDD3 (6 bases). This CDR3 comprises 21 residues. Between the trimmed V and J ends, which lost 0 bases and 0 bases, there was a span of 26 bases. The germline V gene encodes CDR1 TSWWSYY and CDR2 QGS. The CDR3 DNA reads as TGTGCTCTTGGGGAACTAAAGGCGAGGGTTTTGCTGGGGTTTTACACCGATAAACTCATCTTT. This sequence encodes CALGELKARVLLGFYTDKLIF.

The rearrangement links TRDV1 to TRDJ1; 13 bases match TRDD3. Germline V gene sequence: CDR1 TSWWSYY, CDR2 QGS. There are 27 residues in the CDR3. The trim removed 4 bases at V and 4 bases at J, leaving 39 bases unmatched. In DNA, the CDR3 is TGTGCTCTTGGGGCCAAACTATCCTACGCCTGGGTACTGGGGGATACGCATACGACTGCCTGGGGCGATAAACTCATCTTT. Protein: CALGAKLSYAWVLGDTHTTAWGDKLIF.

This chain uses TRDV1 with TRDJ1; 11 bases line up with TRDD3. V lost 2 bases and J lost 3; bases outside the gene matches: 8. Per the germline V gene, CDR1 is TSWWSYY and CDR2 is QGS. The CDR3 spans 17 residues. CDR3 in DNA: TGTGCTCTTGGGGAAAAGTACTGGGGGATAGAGTCCGATAAACTCATCTTT. Its protein product is CALGEKYWGIESDKLIF.

This clone counts as medium-sized. The chain joins TRDV1 to TRDJ1; D remains ambiguous. Germline V gene sequence: CDR1 TSWWSYY, CDR2 QGS. This CDR3 is 15 amino acids long. V lost 2 bases and J 2 bases, leaving 12 bases between the germline ends. The CDR3 protein is CALGERLEPTDKLIF. The CDR3 bases are TGTGCTCTTGGGGAAAGGTTGGAACCAACCGATAAACTCATCTTT.

Concerning this clone itself: This sample also contains other DNA sequences that code for the same CDR3. This chain joins TRDV1 and TRDJ1; 10 nucleotides line up with TRDD3. The CDR3 is 19 residues long. Germline V CDR1 and CDR2: TSWWSYY, QGS. J lost 1 base, V lost 0 bases, and 11 bases had no gene match. The CDR3 loop reads CALGELACTGGFRTDKLIF. The CDR3 DNA reads TGTGCTCTTGGGGAACTAGCGTGTACTGGGGGATTTCGCACCGATAAACTCATCTTT.

Comments on this clone: Other DNA sequences from this sample encode an identical CDR3 as well. This rearrangement joins TRDV1 to TRDJ1; 8 bases agree with TRDD3. Germline V gives CDR1 TSWWSYY, CDR2 QGS. CDR3 length equals 23 residues. The trim removed 7 bases at V and 0 bases at J, leaving 31 bases unmatched. The CDR3 loop is CALAPRPTRFSGGPPDNTDKLIF. CDR3 bases: TGTGCTCTTGCTCCCCGCCCAACACGCTTCTCTGGGGGACCGCCAGATAACACCGATAAACTCATCTTT.

Notes on this clone: This may arise from a read error, as a much more abundant clone is one base away. The sample contains more than one DNA sequence encoding this CDR3. The V and J genes are TRDV2 and TRDJ1; 13 positions agree with TRDD3. With 0 bases clipped from V and 2 bases from J, the junction kept 17 bases outside the gene matches. Germline-derived CDR1 and CDR2 are GEAIGNYY and EKD. This CDR3 spans 21 amino acids. CDR3 amino acids: CACDTAPLGDTVIRGTDKLIF. The DNA of the CDR3 is TGTGCCTGTGACACCGCCCCACTGGGGGATACGGTTATAAGGGGGACCGATAAACTCATCTTT.

This chain connects TRDV1 to TRDJ1, with 9 bases identical to TRDD3. This CDR3 contains 23 residues. V gave up 2 bases and J gave up 0 bases; unmatched junction bases: 25. Germline CDR1 and CDR2: TSWWSYY and QGS. The CDR3 region is CALGEESLPPQMSTGGNTDKLIF. The CDR3 nucleotides read TGTGCTCTTGGGGAAGAGTCCCTTCCTCCCCAGATGAGTACTGGGGGAAACACCGATAAACTCATCTTT.

This clone showed up just a few times. Additional DNA sequences in this sample encode the identical CDR3. The chain uses TRDV1 and TRDJ1; perhaps TRDD3 as D (10 bases). The CDR3 runs 22 residues. Trimming stripped 2 bases from V and 0 bases from J, with 31 bases between. CDR1 is TSWWSYY, CDR2 QGS, per germline. The CDR3 DNA reads as TGTGCTCTTGGGGAAAAGCCTTCCTACGTTACTGGGGGATGCCCTTACACCGATAAACTCATCTTT. Translated: CALGEKPSYVTGGCPYTDKLIF.

This clone was seen more than once but under ten times. Other DNA sequences in this sample translate to the same CDR3. The chain couples TRDV1 to TRDJ1; TRDD3 matches 8 bases. The CDR3 loop spans 22 amino acids. With 4 bases clipped from V and 5 bases from J, the junction kept 30 bases outside the gene matches. Looked up from germline, CDR1 is TSWWSYY and CDR2 is QGS. The CDR3 reads CALGATRTGGILSIRPGDKLIF. Here the CDR3 DNA reads TGTGCTCTTGGGGCGACACGTACTGGGGGGATATTATCCATACGCCCGGGGGATAAACTCATCTTT.

This clone has more than one count but fewer than ten. The genes are TRDV1 and TRDJ1, with D perhaps being TRDD2 or TRDD3 (6 bases each). V gave up 4 bases and J gave up 7 bases, with 28 bases separating them. The CDR3 covers 18 residues. Per the germline V gene, CDR1 is TSWWSYY and CDR2 is QGS. This CDR3 reads CALGVVLQRYDRAVKLIF. CDR3 DNA sequence: TGTGCTCTTGGGGTAGTCCTACAGCGATACGATCGGGCGGTTAAACTCATCTTT.

The chain couples TRDV1 to TRDJ1; D is possibly TRDD2 (9 bases). Germline CDR1 is TSWWSYY and CDR2 is QGS. Trimming shortened V by 0 bases and J by 0 bases, and 32 bases separated the two germline ends. This CDR3 has 23 amino acids. The CDR3 DNA reads TGTGCTCTTGGGGAACTCCTTCCTACAACTCAATACTGGGGGGCCACGTACACCGATAAACTCATCTTT. This translates into CALGELLPTTQYWGATYTDKLIF.

V and J are TRDV1 and TRDJ1; D call uncertain. CDR1 TSWWSYY and CDR2 QGS come from the germline V gene. This CDR3 spans 17 amino acids. The V end was cut by 4 bases, the J end by 4 bases, with 22 bases between. The CDR3 DNA reads as TGTGCTCTTGGGGCCCCCTATGTATCGGTCCTCCGCGATAAACTCATCTTT. Translated: CALGAPYVSVLRDKLIF.

Remarks on this clone: This sample includes further DNA sequences coding for the same CDR3. The rearrangement uses TRDV1 and TRDJ1; D ambiguous. CDR1 is TSWWSYY and CDR2 is QGS in the germline V gene. The CDR3 has 22 residues. Trimming removed 5 bases at V and 0 bases at J, with 34 bases between. The CDR3 bases are TGTGCTCTTGGGCCCCCCCAGCCGTGCGTCTCGTCGAGGGGTCAAAACACCGATAAACTCATCTTT. Translated: CALGPPQPCVSSRGQNTDKLIF.

The chain has TRDV1 and TRDJ1; D ambiguous. With 3 bases removed from V and 3 bases from J, the gap between germline ends came to 11 bases. From germline, CDR1 is TSWWSYY and CDR2 QGS. This CDR3 contains 14 residues. The CDR3 nucleotides read TGTGCTCTTGGGGAGGGAGAGTGGGCCGATAAACTCATCTTT. Translating gives CALGEGEWADKLIF.

This clone rates as medium-sized (0.01 to 0.1%). Other DNA sequences in this sample translate to the same CDR3. V usage is TRDV1 and J usage is TRDJ1; 7 bases map to TRDD3. Trimming took 4 bases from V and 0 from J; bases not matched to a gene: 8. The CDR3 sequence is 16 residues long. Germline-derived CDR1 and CDR2 are TSWWSYY and QGS. As DNA, the CDR3 is TGTGCTCTTGGGGTTACTCCAGGGGGATACACCGATAAACTCATCTTT. Protein product: CALGVTPGGYTDKLIF.